This record concerns one T cell receptor (beta chain) sequence. Its antigen is currently unknown. The data are from a study of regulatory T cells in long-lasting Graves disease. Findings and caveats of the study: More public clonotypes were shared by persistent patients (around 2,800) than by new patients (around 990). It was in persistent disease that TRBV28, TRBJ1-2 and TRBJ2-5 were favored.

V was pared by 5 bases and J by 2 bases, with 16 bases between. Germline V lookup: CDR1 SGHAT, CDR2 FQNNGV. The length of the CDR3 is 15 residues. In building TCR beta libraries, iRepertoire HTBI primers were used together with Arm-PCR of CDR3 regions. TCRdb analysed the multiplex PCR reads with MiXCR anew, one entry per CDR3 protein. The sample gives hundreds of thousands of distinct CDR3 sequences, about 20% of which show up once; 25% to 30% is in the top ten. The time point: persistent/refractory GD, antithyroid drugs over 5 years with positive TRAb. Isolated PBMC RNA provided the starting material for the TCR library.

This receptor was identified in a female donor with Graves disease. The chain uses TRBV11-2 and TRBJ2-7, with D perhaps TRBD1 (6 bases). This material consisted of peripheral blood mononuclear cells (PBMCs), taken when the disease was refractory, from a patient treated with antithyroid drugs. CDR3 amino acids: CASSPIRGSPYEQYF. CDR3 in DNA: TGTGCCAGCAGCCCAATCAGGGGCTCCCCCTACGAGCAGTACTTC.